The 18 T cell receptor beta chains presented below share a single source sample, sequenced in a study of CD8+CD57+ T cells in acquired aplastic anemia. Profiling of TCR beta VDJ combinations and CDR3 sequences used genomic DNA as template. TCRdb re-derived calls from the reads in MiXCR, one entry per CDR3 protein. The profile shows around 250,000 distinct CDR3 sequences, approximately 56% of them singletons. The sample taken for sequencing was sorted CD4+, CD8+, or CD8+CD57+ T cells (not recorded which) from PBMCs. These TCRs come from a human donor with severe aplastic anemia or a healthy control (not recorded which).

Ten or more counts support this clonotype. The J gene is TRBJ1-4, the V gene TRBV7-9, with D unresolved. The CDR3 totals 14 residues. Germline CDR1 is SEHNR and CDR2 is FQNEAQ (reference sequence). V lost 5 bases and J lost 6, with 13 bases in between. The CDR3 DNA follows: TGTGCCAGCAGCCCCGGGTGGGAGCATGAAAAACTGTTTTTT. Its protein product is CASSPGWEHEKLFF.

The V and J genes are TRBV3-1 and TRBJ2-3, with D perhaps TRBD1 or TRBD2 (5 bases each). The CDR3 loop spans 15 amino acids. Germline V gene data show CDR1 as LGHDT and CDR2 as YNNKEL (reference sequence). Between the trimmed V and J ends, which lost 1 base and 5 bases, there was a span of 13 bases. In nucleotides, the CDR3 is TGTGCCAGCAGCCAAGTGGGACCAGCCCAAGATACGCAGTATTTT. Its protein product is CASSQVGPAQDTQYF.

There are a few counts of this clonotype. The chain employs TRBV7-2 and TRBJ2-5; TRBD2 matches 13 bases. Germline V gene sequence: CDR1 SGHTA, CDR2 FQGNSA. Losses at the gene ends were 5 bases for V and 4 bases for J; bases not matched to a gene: 4. This CDR3 has 15 amino acids. The CDR3 DNA is TGTGCCAGCAGCGGACTAGCGGGGGAAGGAGAGACCCAGTACTTC. Translated: CASSGLAGEGETQYF.

The chain employs TRBV7-9 and TRBJ2-5; TRBD2 might be the D (7 bases). This CDR3 spans 16 amino acids. Germline loops: CDR1 SEHNR, CDR2 FQNEAQ (reference sequence). Trimming took off 5 bases at V and 2 bases at J, with 18 bases between the two ends. Here the CDR3 reads CASSPRGGAAQETQYF. In nucleotides, the CDR3 is TGTGCCAGCAGCCCAAGGGGGGGGGCGGCACAAGAGACCCAGTACTTC.

This clonotype was recorded a few times. The J gene is TRBJ2-5, the V gene TRBV2; 9 bases align to TRBD2. CDR1 is SNHLY, CDR2 FYNNEI, per germline. The CDR3 is made up of 13 amino acids. V trimming: 5 bases; J trimming: 2 bases; junction bases outside the gene matches: 0. CDR3 protein: CASSSGGQETQYF. In nucleotides, the CDR3 is TGTGCCAGCAGTAGCGGGGGGCAAGAGACCCAGTACTTC.

This clonotype was seen ten or more times. Here the CDR3 reads CASSRLKNEQFF. The CDR3 DNA follows: TGTGCCAGCAGCCGACTCAAAAATGAGCAGTTCTTC. The chain couples TRBV11-2 to TRBJ2-1; D gene uncertain. Germline loops: CDR1 SGHAT, CDR2 FQNNGV. The CDR3 sequence is 12 residues long. Trimming cost V 5 bases and J 7 bases, with 9 bases left between them.

This clonotype has at least ten counts. The chain employs TRBV7-8 and TRBJ2-2, with D perhaps TRBD1 (5 bases). Trimming took 5 bases from V and 2 from J, leaving 9 bases between them. Germline assignment: CDR1 SGHVS and CDR2 FQNEAQ. The CDR3 covers 14 residues. The CDR3 spells CASSPGHNTGELFF. CDR3 bases: TGTGCCAGCAGCCCAGGACATAACACCGGGGAGCTGTTTTTT.

Written as DNA, the CDR3 is TGCAGTGCCCTTCCACCCCTCCACTTT. It is translated as CSALPPLHF. The V and J genes are TRBV20-1 and TRBJ1-6, with D unclear. Trimming left V 6 bases short and J 11 bases short, with 5 bases between. Germline-derived CDR1 and CDR2 are DFQATT and SNEGSKA (reference sequence). The CDR3 is made up of 9 amino acids.

This clonotype has just a few counts. The chain couples TRBV28 to TRBJ1-4; D possibly corresponds to TRBD1 (6 bases). The V and J ends lost 6 bases and 8 bases respectively, with 16 bases between them. CDR1 MDHEN and CDR2 SYDVKM come from the germline V gene. There are 14 residues in the CDR3. The CDR3 here is CASSPGGQREKLFF. CDR3 nucleotide sequence: TGTGCCAGCAGCCCGGGGGGGCAAAGAGAAAAACTGTTTTTT.

This clonotype was seen a handful of times. The chain recombines TRBV7-8 with TRBJ1-5; 9 bases agree with TRBD1. The V segment lost 5 bases and the J segment 6 bases; nucleotides outside the gene matches: 5. This CDR3 has 14 residues. Germline values: CDR1 SGHVS, CDR2 FQNEAQ. CDR3 DNA sequence: TGTGCCAGCAGCCAGGACAGGGGCCTTCAGCCCCAGCATTTT. It specifies CASSQDRGLQPQHF.

The chain joins TRBV4-3 to TRBJ2-3; no firm D call. Trimming took 3 bases from V and 0 from J, leaving 4 bases between them. The CDR3 consists of 13 residues. Germline V gene data show CDR1 as LGHNA and CDR2 as YSLEER. The chain's CDR3 is CASSHGSTDTQYF. The CDR3 bases are TGCGCCAGCAGCCATGGAAGCACAGATACGCAGTATTTT.

The V call is TRBV5-1, the J call TRBJ2-3; 7 bases agree with TRBD2. Germline loops: CDR1 SGHRS, CDR2 YFSETQ. The CDR3 extends over 16 amino acids. V was clipped by 4 bases and J by 5 bases; unmatched bases: 13. CDR3 protein: CASSSAVMGGGDTQYF. The CDR3 region has the DNA TGCGCCAGCAGCAGCGCTGTTATGGGGGGGGGAGATACGCAGTATTTT.

This clonotype was seen repeatedly, ten times or more. The chain carries TRBV9 and TRBJ2-3; the D gene could be TRBD1 or TRBD2 (5 bases each). V was pared by 4 bases and J by 2 bases, with 14 bases between. This CDR3 has 15 residues. The germline V gene has CDR1 SGDLS and CDR2 YYNGEE. The CDR3 spells CASSQKRGDTDTQYF. CDR3 bases: TGTGCCAGCAGCCAAAAGAGGGGCGACACAGATACGCAGTATTTT.

V and J are TRBV7-8 and TRBJ2-1; D not resolved. Trimming removed 0 bases at V and 7 bases at J, with 10 bases between. In germline, CDR1 is SGHVS, CDR2 FQNEAQ. The length of the CDR3 is 14 residues. The CDR3 nucleotides read TGTGCCAGCAGCTTAGCTTTACACCTTAATGAGCAGTTCTTC. This codes for CASSLALHLNEQFF.

As to this clonotype: At one end the junction does not follow the germline gene, possibly because of a read error. The chain has TRBV6-6 and TRBJ1-3; 9 nucleotides match TRBD1. The CDR3 is 18 residues long. The germline V gene has CDR1 MNHNY and CDR2 SVGAGI (reference sequence). CDR3 region: CASSYSGTGSLSGDTIYF. CDR3 bases: TGTGCCAGCAGTTACTCCGGGACAGGGTCCCTCTCTGGAGACACCATATATTTT.

This sequence joins TRBV10-3 and TRBJ2-2; a possible D gene is TRBD1 (6 bases). With 10 bases removed from V and 4 bases from J, the gap between germline ends came to 13 bases. The CDR3 is 13 amino acids. Germline assignment: CDR1 ENHRY and CDR2 SYGVKD. CDR3 coding DNA: TGTGCCAGCAGACGACAGGCCACCGGGGAGCTGTTTTTT. It is translated as CASRRQATGELFF.

The chain is built from TRBV7-2 and TRBJ1-6; D not resolved. V was cut by 5 bases and J by 11 bases, with 10 bases left in between. CDR3 length equals 12 residues. Germline V gives CDR1 SGHTA, CDR2 FQGNSA. Here the CDR3 DNA reads TGTGCCAGCAGCCGTGGCGGGGCACCCCTCCACTTT. As protein: CASSRGGAPLHF.

This clonotype has more than one count but fewer than ten. The chain recombines TRBV2 with TRBJ1-2; 8 bases fit TRBD1. The CDR3 length is 15 residues. Germline V gene data show CDR1 as SNHLY and CDR2 as FYNNEI. The junction had 11 bases not matched to a gene; V was cut back by 7 bases and J by 4 bases. CDR3 nucleotide sequence: TGTGCCAGCACCATTCAGGGGGCGGTTGGCTATGGCTACACCTTC. As protein: CASTIQGAVGYGYTF.